The clone carrying this T cell receptor beta chain was counted a single time. The data were obtained in a study of T cell changes during pregnancy in multiple sclerosis. The germline V and J ends were trimmed by 5 bases and 2 bases, with 10 bases remaining between them. The CDR3 consists of 14 residues. CDR1 SGHAT and CDR2 FQDESV come from the germline V gene (reference sequence). Sequencing used immunoSEQ multiplex PCR; TCRdb keeps in-frame clones, though not all of them. The sample contains under 80,000 clones, around nine tenths of which appear only once. Sequences were derived from CD4+ T cells from peripheral blood mononuclear cells, sampled in the second trimester of pregnancy. The chain recombines TRBV11-1 with TRBJ2-1; D possibly corresponds to TRBD1 (5 bases). The TCR was taken from a female donor with multiple sclerosis, enrolled in a pregnancy study. CDR3: CASSVQATYNEQFF. Written as DNA, the CDR3 is TGTGCCAGCAGCGTACAGGCGACCTACAATGAGCAGTTCTTC.